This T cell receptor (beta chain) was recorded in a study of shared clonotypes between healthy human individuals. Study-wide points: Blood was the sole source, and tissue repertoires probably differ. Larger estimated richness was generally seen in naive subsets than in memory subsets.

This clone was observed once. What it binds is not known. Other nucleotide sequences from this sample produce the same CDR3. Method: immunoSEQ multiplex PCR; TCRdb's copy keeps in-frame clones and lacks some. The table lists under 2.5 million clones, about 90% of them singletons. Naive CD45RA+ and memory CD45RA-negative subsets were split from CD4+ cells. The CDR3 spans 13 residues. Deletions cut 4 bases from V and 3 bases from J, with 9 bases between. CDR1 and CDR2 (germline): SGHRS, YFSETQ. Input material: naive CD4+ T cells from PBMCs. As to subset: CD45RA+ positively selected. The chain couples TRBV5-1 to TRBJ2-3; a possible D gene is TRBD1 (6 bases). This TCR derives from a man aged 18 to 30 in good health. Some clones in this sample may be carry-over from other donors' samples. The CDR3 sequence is CASSRGQTDTQYF. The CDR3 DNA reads TGCGCCAGCAGCCGAGGACAGACAGATACGCAGTATTTT.